Detailed here is one T cell receptor beta chain. The CDR3 extends over 12 amino acids. V was clipped by 0 bases and J by 11 bases, with 10 bases between them. The germline V gene encodes CDR1 MNHNS and CDR2 SASEGT. Here immunoSEQ multiplex PCR was the method, and the copy in TCRdb shows in-frame clones only, minus some. Here the sample spans approximately 160,000 clones, around 83% being singletons. The sample belongs to a study of blood T cell repertoires in COVID-19. J is TRBJ1-1 and V is TRBV6-1; D is unclear. Sequencing used peripheral blood. The receptor's source is an older woman with COVID-19, enrolled during active disease. CDR3 sequence: CASSEAEGRAFF. The CDR3 nucleotides are TGTGCCAGCAGTGAAGCGGAGGGTAGGGCTTTCTTT.